Here is one T cell receptor (beta chain) with its context. The target antigen is unknown. Trimming stripped 1 base from V and 7 bases from J, with 10 bases between. This CDR3 spans 13 amino acids. Germline values: CDR1 SGHTA, CDR2 FQGNSA. In the PCR, 60 Vbeta and 13 Jbeta primers were used. Clones were sequenced by immunoSEQ multiplex PCR, and TCRdb holds only the in-frame ones, with some missing. This table holds over 40,000 clones, about 90% found once. The sample comes from a study of cytomegalovirus exposure and HLA in healthy donors. Findings and limits, study-wide: Many donors carried some public TCRs, although rarity characterized most TCR sequences. A later analysis found most CMV-associated TCR beta chains apparently HLA-restricted.

The chain couples TRBV7-2 to TRBJ1-2; possibly TRBD1 for D (5 bases). The clonotype comes from a woman aged 40 to 50 in good health and CMV-seropositive. Sequencing was carried out using PBMCs. The CDR3 coding sequence is TGTGCCAGCAGCTTAGGGATCAGGGTTGGCTACACCTTC. This encodes CASSLGIRVGYTF. Filled out from reference TRBV7-2 and TRBJ1-2, the complete variable domain reads GAGVSQSPSNKVTEKGKDVELRCDPISGHTALYWYRQSLGQGLEFLIYFQGNSAPDKSGLPSDRFSAERTGGSVSTLTIQRTQQEDSAVYLCASSLGIRVGYTFGSGTRLTVV.